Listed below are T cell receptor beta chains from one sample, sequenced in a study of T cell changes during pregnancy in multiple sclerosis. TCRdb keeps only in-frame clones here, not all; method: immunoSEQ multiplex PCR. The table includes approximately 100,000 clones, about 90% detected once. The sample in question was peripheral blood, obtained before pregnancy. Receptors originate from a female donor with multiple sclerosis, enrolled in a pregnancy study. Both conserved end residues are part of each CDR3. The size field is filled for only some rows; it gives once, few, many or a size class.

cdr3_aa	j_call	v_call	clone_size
CASSLWTGGNEKLFF	TRBJ1-4	TRBV28	.
CASTTRDRGSNEQYF	TRBJ2-7	TRBV27	once
CASSLGRFYGYTF	TRBJ1-2	TRBV5-5	.
CATSRDRDRGHTEAFF	TRBJ1-1	TRBV15	.
CASSIGRGHGNSPLHF	TRBJ1-6	TRBV19	.
CASRISQGGSYEQYF	TRBJ2-7	TRBV4-1	.
CASSLDGGPYNEQFF	TRBJ2-1	TRBV7-2	.
CASRRDRFNEKLFF	TRBJ1-4	TRBV7-9	.
CASSPTVSTDTQYF	TRBJ2-3	TRBV28	once
CASSLYEATQYF	TRBJ2-5	TRBV28	.
CASSFAVRQETQYF	TRBJ2-5	TRBV28	.
CASGLGGRQEAFF	TRBJ1-1	TRBV12-5	few
CASCRDRIMNTEAFF	TRBJ1-1	TRBV2	.
CASSVEAGYNSPLHF	TRBJ1-6	TRBV9	.
CASTPSPGPGTGANVLTF	TRBJ2-6	TRBV28	.
CASSFVGAPGGYTF	TRBJ1-2	TRBV28	.
CATAGDQIEAFF	TRBJ1-1	TRBV2	.
CASSSRSSGQETQYF	TRBJ2-5	TRBV7-9	once
CAWSRPGHETQYF	TRBJ2-5	TRBV30	.
CAIRNTEGGEQYF	TRBJ2-7	TRBV10-3	.
CASSLTVVGGRYNEQFF	TRBJ2-1	TRBV5-1	.
CASSQIQGSYEQYF	TRBJ2-7	TRBV4-1	.
CASSSVATTYNEQFF	TRBJ2-1	TRBV18	.